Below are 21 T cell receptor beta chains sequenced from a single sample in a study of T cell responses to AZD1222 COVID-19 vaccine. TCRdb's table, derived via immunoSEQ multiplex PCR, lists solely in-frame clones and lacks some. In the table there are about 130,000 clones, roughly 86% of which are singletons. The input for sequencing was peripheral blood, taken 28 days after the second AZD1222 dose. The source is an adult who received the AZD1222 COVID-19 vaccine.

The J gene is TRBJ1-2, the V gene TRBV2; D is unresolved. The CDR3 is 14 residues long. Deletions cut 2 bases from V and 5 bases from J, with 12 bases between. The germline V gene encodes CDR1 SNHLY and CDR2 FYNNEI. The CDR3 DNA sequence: TGTGCCAGCAGTGAAACACCGGTCGGTTATGGCTACACCTTC. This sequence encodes CASSETPVGYGYTF.

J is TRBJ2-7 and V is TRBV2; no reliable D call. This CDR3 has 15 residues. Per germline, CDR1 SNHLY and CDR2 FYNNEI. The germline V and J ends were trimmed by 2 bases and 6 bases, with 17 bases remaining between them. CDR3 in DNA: TGTGCCAGCAGTGAAAATGAGGCCAGACGGAGCGAGCAGTACTTC. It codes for CASSENEARRSEQYF.

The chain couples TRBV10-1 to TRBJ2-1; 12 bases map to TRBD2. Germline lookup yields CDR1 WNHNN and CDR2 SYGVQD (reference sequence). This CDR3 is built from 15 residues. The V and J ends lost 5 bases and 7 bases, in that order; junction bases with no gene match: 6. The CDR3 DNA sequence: TGCGCCAGCAGTCCTCTAGCGGGAGGGCCTAATGAGCAGTTCTTC. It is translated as CASSPLAGGPNEQFF.

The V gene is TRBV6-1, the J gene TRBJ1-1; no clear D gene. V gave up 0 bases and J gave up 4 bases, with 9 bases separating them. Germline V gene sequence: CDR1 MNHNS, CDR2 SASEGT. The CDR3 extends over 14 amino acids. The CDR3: CASSEAGWGTEAFF. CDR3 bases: TGTGCCAGCAGTGAAGCGGGGTGGGGCACTGAAGCTTTCTTT.

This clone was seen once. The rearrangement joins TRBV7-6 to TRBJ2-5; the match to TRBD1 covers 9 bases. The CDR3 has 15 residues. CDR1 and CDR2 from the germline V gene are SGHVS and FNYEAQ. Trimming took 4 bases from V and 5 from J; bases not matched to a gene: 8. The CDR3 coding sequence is TGTGCCAGCAGCTCCCAACAGGGGGCAGAGGAGACCCAGTACTTC. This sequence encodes CASSSQQGAEETQYF.

CDR3 DNA sequence: TGTGCCAGCAGTTTGGCAGGGAGCGTTGGCTACACCTTC. Residues: CASSLAGSVGYTF. This chain links TRBV28 with TRBJ1-2, with a weak D call TRBD1 (5 bases). The CDR3 covers 13 residues. The germline V and J ends were trimmed by 3 bases and 7 bases, with 12 bases remaining between them. Germline CDR1 is MDHEN and CDR2 is SYDVKM.

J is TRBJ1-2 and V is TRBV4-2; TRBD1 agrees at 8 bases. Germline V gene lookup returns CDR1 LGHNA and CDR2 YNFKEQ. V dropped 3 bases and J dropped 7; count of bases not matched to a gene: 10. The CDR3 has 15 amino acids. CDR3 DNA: TGTGCCAGCAGCCAGCTGGACAGGGCAATTATTGGCTACACCTTC. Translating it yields CASSQLDRAIIGYTF.

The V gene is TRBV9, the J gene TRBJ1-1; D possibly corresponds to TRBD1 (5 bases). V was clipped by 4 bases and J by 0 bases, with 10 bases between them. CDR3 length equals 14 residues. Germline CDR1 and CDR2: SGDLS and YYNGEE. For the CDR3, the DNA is TGTGCCAGCAGCATGGGGGTCTTGAACACTGAAGCTTTCTTT. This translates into CASSMGVLNTEAFF.

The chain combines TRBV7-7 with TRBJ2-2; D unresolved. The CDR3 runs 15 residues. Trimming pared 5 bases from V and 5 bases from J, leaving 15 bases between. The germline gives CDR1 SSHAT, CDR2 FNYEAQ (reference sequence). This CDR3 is CASSPGPSVTGELFF. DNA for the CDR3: TGTGCCAGCAGCCCTGGGCCAAGTGTAACCGGGGAGCTGTTTTTT.

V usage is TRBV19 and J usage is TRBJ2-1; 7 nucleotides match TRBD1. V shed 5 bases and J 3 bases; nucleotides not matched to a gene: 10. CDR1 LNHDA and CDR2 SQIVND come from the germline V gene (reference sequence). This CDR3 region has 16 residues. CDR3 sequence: CASSLSGTDHYNEQFF. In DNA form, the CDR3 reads TGTGCCAGTAGTCTTTCCGGGACAGACCACTACAATGAGCAGTTCTTC.

The CDR3 nucleotides are TGTGCCAGCAGCCACACCGCTAGCGGTGGGGATGAGCAGTTCTTC. This translates into CASSHTASGGDEQFF. This chain connects TRBV3-1 (or the pseudogene TRBV3-2) to TRBJ2-1; 7 bases match TRBD2. V was pared by 3 bases and J by 8 bases, with 10 bases of the junction left unmatched. The CDR3 runs to 15 residues. Germline CDR1 and CDR2: LGHDT and YNNKEL (reference sequence).

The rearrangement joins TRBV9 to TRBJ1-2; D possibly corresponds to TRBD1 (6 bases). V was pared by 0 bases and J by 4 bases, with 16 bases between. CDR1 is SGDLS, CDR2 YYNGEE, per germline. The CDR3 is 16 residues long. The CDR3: CASSVGTDPRAYGYTF. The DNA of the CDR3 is TGTGCCAGCAGCGTAGGGACAGATCCTCGTGCCTATGGCTACACCTTC. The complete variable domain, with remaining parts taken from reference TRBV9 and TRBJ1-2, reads DSGVTQTPKHLITATGQRVTLRCSPRSGDLSVYWYQQSLDQGLQFLIQYYNGEERAKGNILERFSAQQFPDLHSELNLSSLELGDSALYFCASSVGTDPRAYGYTFGSGTRLTVV.

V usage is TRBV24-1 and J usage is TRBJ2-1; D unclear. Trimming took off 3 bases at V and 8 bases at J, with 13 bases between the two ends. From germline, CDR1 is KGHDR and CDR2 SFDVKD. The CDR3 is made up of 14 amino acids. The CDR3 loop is CATSDNPPRYEQFF. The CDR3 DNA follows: TGTGCCACCAGTGATAATCCCCCACGTTATGAGCAGTTCTTC.

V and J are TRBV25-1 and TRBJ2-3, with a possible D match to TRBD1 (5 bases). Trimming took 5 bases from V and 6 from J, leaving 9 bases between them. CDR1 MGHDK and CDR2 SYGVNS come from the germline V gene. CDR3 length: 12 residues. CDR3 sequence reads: CASSQGADTQYF. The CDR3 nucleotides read TGTGCCAGCAGTCAAGGGGCCGATACGCAGTATTTT. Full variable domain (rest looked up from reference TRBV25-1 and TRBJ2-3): EADIYQTPRYLVIGTGKKITLECSQTMGHDKMYWYQQDPGMELHLIHYSYGVNSTEKGDLSSESTVSRIRTEHFPLTLESARPSHTSQYLCASSQGADTQYFGPGTRLTVL.

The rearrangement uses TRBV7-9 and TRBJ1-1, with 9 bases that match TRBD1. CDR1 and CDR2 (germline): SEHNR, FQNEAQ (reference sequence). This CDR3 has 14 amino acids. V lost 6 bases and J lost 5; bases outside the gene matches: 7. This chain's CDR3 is CASSLQGAPTEAFF. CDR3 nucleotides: TGTGCCAGCAGTTTACAGGGGGCGCCGACTGAAGCTTTCTTT.

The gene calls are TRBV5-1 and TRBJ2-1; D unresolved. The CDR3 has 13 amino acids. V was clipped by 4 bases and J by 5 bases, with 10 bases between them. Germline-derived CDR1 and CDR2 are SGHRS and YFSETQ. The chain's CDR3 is CASSPGPDNEQFF. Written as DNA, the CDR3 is TGCGCCAGCAGCCCGGGCCCGGACAATGAGCAGTTCTTC.

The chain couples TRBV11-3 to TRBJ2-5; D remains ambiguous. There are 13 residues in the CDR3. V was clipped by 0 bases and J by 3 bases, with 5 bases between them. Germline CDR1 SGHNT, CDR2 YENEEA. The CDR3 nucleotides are TGTGCCAGCAGCTTAGATCTGGAAGAGACCCAGTACTTC. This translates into CASSLDLEETQYF.

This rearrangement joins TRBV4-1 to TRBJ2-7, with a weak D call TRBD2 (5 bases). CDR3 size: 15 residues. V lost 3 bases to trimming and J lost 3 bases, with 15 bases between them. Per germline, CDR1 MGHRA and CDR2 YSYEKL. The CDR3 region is CASSQSTGIFYEQYF. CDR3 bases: TGCGCCAGCAGCCAGTCCACGGGAATCTTCTACGAGCAGTACTTC.

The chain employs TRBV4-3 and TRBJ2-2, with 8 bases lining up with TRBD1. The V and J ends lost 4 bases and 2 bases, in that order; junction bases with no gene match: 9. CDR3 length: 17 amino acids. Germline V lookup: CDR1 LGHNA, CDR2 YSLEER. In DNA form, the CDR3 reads TGCGCCAGCAGCCTAAAATTACAGGGGGTTAACACCGGGGAGCTGTTTTTT. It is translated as CASSLKLQGVNTGELFF.

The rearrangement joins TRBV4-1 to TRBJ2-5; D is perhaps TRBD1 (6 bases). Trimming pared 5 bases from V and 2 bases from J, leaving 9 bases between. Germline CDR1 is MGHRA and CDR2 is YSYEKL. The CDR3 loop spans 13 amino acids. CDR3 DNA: TGCGCCAGCAGCTTACAGGGTCAAGAGACCCAGTACTTC. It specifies CASSLQGQETQYF.

This CDR3 reads CASSYDAGGTGELFF. As DNA, the CDR3 is TGTGCCAGCAGTTACGATGCGGGAGGGACCGGGGAGCTGTTTTTT. The chain has TRBV6-5 and TRBJ2-2; TRBD2 matches 9 bases. The CDR3 is 15 amino acids. CDR1 and CDR2 (germline): MNHEY, SVGAGI. The V segment lost 2 bases and the J segment 5 bases; nucleotides outside the gene matches: 3.